The next 22 T cell receptor beta chains were all read from a single sample in a study of OX40 agonist ivuxolimab in advanced cancers. Profiled with immunoSEQ multiplex PCR; TCRdb holds only in-frame clones, not every one. The repertoire holds about 50,000 clones, with about nine tenths as singletons. The sample in question was CD4+ or CD8+ T cells sorted from blood, obtained in a trial of the OX40 agonist ivuxolimab. The receptors were sampled from an adult with an advanced solid tumor such as melanoma, head and neck, liver or kidney cancer.

CDR3 sequence (DNA): TGTGCCAGCAGGACAGGGGAGACCCAGTACTTC. As protein: CASRTGETQYF. The chain employs TRBV6-5 and TRBJ2-5, with 7 bases that match TRBD1. Germline-derived CDR1 and CDR2 are MNHEY and SVGAGI. The V and J ends lost 6 bases and 5 bases, in that order; junction bases with no gene match: 0. The length of the CDR3 is 11 residues.

The chain links TRBV11-2 to TRBJ2-3; D ambiguous. In germline, CDR1 is SGHAT, CDR2 FQNNGV. Trimming removed 2 bases from V and 6 bases from J, with 6 bases in between. This CDR3 is 12 amino acids long. Written as DNA, the CDR3 is TGTGCCAGCAGCTTACTCCATGATACGCAGTATTTT. Its protein product is CASSLLHDTQYF.

This clone has just one count. This chain links TRBV10-2 with TRBJ2-7; a weak D match, TRBD1 (6 bases). The CDR3 consists of 16 residues. The ends were cut back, 7 bases at V and 3 bases at J, with 22 bases in the middle. Germline assignment: CDR1 WSHSY and CDR2 SAAADI. The CDR3 is CASTVGYGQKYYEQYF. In DNA form, the CDR3 reads TGCGCCAGCACGGTAGGGTATGGACAGAAATACTACGAGCAGTACTTC.

This chain joins TRBV27 and TRBJ2-3; 9 nucleotides match TRBD2. This CDR3 has 18 amino acids. CDR1 and CDR2 from the germline V gene are MNHEY and SMNVEV (reference sequence). The junction had 19 bases not matched to a gene; V was cut back by 6 bases and J by 6 bases. The CDR3 region is CASSLHPSGTSGFDTQYF. Written as DNA, the CDR3 is TGTGCCAGCAGCCTACACCCTAGTGGAACTAGCGGGTTTGATACGCAGTATTTT.

The V gene is TRBV11-2, the J gene TRBJ1-1; the D is unclear. The CDR3 length is 15 residues. CDR1 SGHAT and CDR2 FQNNGV come from the germline V gene. Trimming shortened V by 2 bases and J by 6 bases, and 16 bases separated the two germline ends. The CDR3 region is CASSLNAGIGAEAFF. The CDR3 nucleotides are TGTGCCAGCAGCTTAAACGCGGGGATCGGGGCTGAAGCTTTCTTT.

The chain uses TRBV6-5 and TRBJ2-5, with 10 bases that match TRBD1. The CDR3 contains 14 residues. V lost 5 bases to trimming and J lost 5 bases; unmatched junction nucleotides: 5. Germline loops: CDR1 MNHEY, CDR2 SVGAGI. In DNA, the CDR3 is TGTGCCAGCAGTAGAGGGGGACAGGGGGAGACCCAGTACTTC. Translation: CASSRGGQGETQYF.

There are a few counts of this clone. This rearrangement joins TRBV19 to TRBJ1-5; unclear D gene. CDR3 length equals 14 residues. Germline V gene lookup returns CDR1 LNHDA and CDR2 SQIVND (reference sequence). The V and J ends lost 3 bases and 6 bases respectively, with 12 bases between them. The CDR3 here is CASSILPQGQPQHF. CDR3 bases: TGTGCCAGTAGTATTCTTCCACAAGGTCAGCCCCAGCATTTT.

V usage is TRBV13 and J usage is TRBJ2-7; 10 bases line up with TRBD2. The trim removed 5 bases at V and 1 base at J, leaving 8 bases unmatched. This CDR3 is built from 16 residues. Per the germline V gene, CDR1 is PRHDT and CDR2 is FYEKMQ (reference sequence). CDR3 DNA sequence: TGTGCCAGCAGCCGATCTGAGGGACTAGCGTCCTACGAGCAGTACTTC. Translation: CASSRSEGLASYEQYF.

The chain uses TRBV6-4 and TRBJ2-1; 14 bases agree with TRBD2. Germline trimming cut 4 bases from V and 8 bases from J; bases unmatched to any gene: 4. The CDR3 has 15 residues. The germline gives CDR1 MRHNA, CDR2 SNTAGT. CDR3 DNA: TGTGCCAGCAGTGCCGGGACTAGCGGGGGCGATGAGCAGTTCTTC. This sequence encodes CASSAGTSGGDEQFF.

V is TRBV6-5 and J is TRBJ1-1; possible D gene TRBD1, 5 bases. V lost 5 bases to trimming and J lost 7 bases, with 14 bases between them. The CDR3 runs 13 residues. Germline CDR1 MNHEY, CDR2 SVGAGI. As DNA, the CDR3 is TGTGCCAGCAGTGACAGAATTCGAAGTGAAGCTTTCTTT. Protein: CASSDRIRSEAFF.

The rearrangement joins TRBV19 to TRBJ1-1; D remains ambiguous. This CDR3 has 13 residues. The V end lost 2 bases, the J end lost 3 bases, and 7 bases lay between the germline ends. From germline, CDR1 is LNHDA and CDR2 SQIVND (reference sequence). The CDR3 nucleotides are TGTGCCAGTAGTATAAGTTTTGACACTGAAGCTTTCTTT. Its protein product is CASSISFDTEAFF.

The chain couples TRBV27 to TRBJ1-2, with D possibly being TRBD1 (5 bases). This CDR3 has 13 residues. Trimming stripped 5 bases from V and 1 base from J, with 8 bases between. Germline assignment: CDR1 MNHEY and CDR2 SMNVEV (reference sequence). As DNA, the CDR3 is TGTGCCAGCAGTCCGCAGGGTAACTATGGCTACACCTTC. Protein product: CASSPQGNYGYTF.

The V gene is TRBV9, the J gene TRBJ2-5, with a tentative D call TRBD2 (5 bases). V lost 0 bases to trimming and J lost 5 bases, with 11 bases between them. CDR1 is SGDLS, CDR2 YYNGEE, per germline. The CDR3 has 14 amino acids. The CDR3 region is CASSVVGDYETQYF. In DNA, the CDR3 is TGTGCCAGCAGCGTAGTCGGTGACTATGAGACCCAGTACTTC.

V and J are TRBV5-8 and TRBJ2-7; D is possibly TRBD2 (5 bases). The length of the CDR3 is 13 residues. Deletions cut 0 bases from V and 7 bases from J, with 11 bases between. Per germline, CDR1 SGHTS and CDR2 YDEGEE. In DNA form, the CDR3 reads TGTGCCAGCAGCTTGGGCGAGACGGGGGAGCAGTACTTC. It codes for CASSLGETGEQYF.

The chain uses TRBV30 and TRBJ1-1, with D maybe TRBD1 (6 bases). The CDR3 consists of 13 residues. V was shortened by 5 bases and J by 0 bases, with 10 bases between the two germline ends. Germline loops: CDR1 GTSNPN, CDR2 SVGIG (reference sequence). The CDR3: CAWETGMNTEAFF. For the CDR3, the DNA is TGTGCCTGGGAGACAGGAATGAACACTGAAGCTTTCTTT.

The CDR3 DNA is TGTGCCAGCAGCCAAGATCCAGATTATAACGAGCAGTACTTC. This encodes CASSQDPDYNEQYF. The V call is TRBV4-2, the J call TRBJ2-7; D remains ambiguous. V lost 0 bases and J lost 5, with 11 bases in between. This CDR3 is built from 14 residues. The germline V gene has CDR1 LGHNA and CDR2 YNFKEQ.

The gene calls are TRBV13 and TRBJ2-7, with 10 positions matching TRBD1. Germline lookup yields CDR1 PRHDT and CDR2 FYEKMQ (reference sequence). V shed 5 bases and J 3 bases; nucleotides not matched to a gene: 1. This CDR3 spans 13 amino acids. CDR3 nucleotide sequence: TGTGCCAGCAGCCGGGACAGGGGCTACGAGCAGTACTTC. Its translation is CASSRDRGYEQYF. Based on the CDR3 plus reference TRBV13 and TRBJ2-7, the full variable domain is AAGVIQSPRHLIKEKRETATLKCYPIPRHDTVYWYQQGPGQDPQFLISFYEKMQSDKGSIPDRFSAQQFSDYHSELNMSSLELGDSALYFCASSRDRGYEQYFGPGTRLTVT.

V and J are TRBV7-2 and TRBJ2-7; 9 nucleotides line up with TRBD2. Germline assignment: CDR1 SGHTA and CDR2 FQGNSA. CDR3 size: 14 residues. The V gene end was trimmed by 5 bases and the J gene end by 7 bases; junction bases not matched to a gene: 9. CDR3 in amino acids: CASSQAGGRKEQYF. The DNA for the CDR3 is TGTGCCAGCAGCCAAGCGGGGGGAAGAAAGGAGCAGTACTTC. The complete variable domain, with remaining parts taken from reference TRBV7-2 and TRBJ2-7, reads GAGVSQSPSNKVTEKGKDVELRCDPISGHTALYWYRQSLGQGLEFLIYFQGNSAPDKSGLPSDRFSAERTGGSVSTLTIQRTQQEDSAVYLCASSQAGGRKEQYFGPGTRLTVT.

CDR3 sequence reads: CSADLGGTWEQYF. CDR3 coding DNA: TGCAGCGCCGACCTCGGAGGTACTTGGGAGCAGTACTTC. This chain uses TRBV29-1 with TRBJ2-5; D perhaps matches TRBD2 (5 bases). The CDR3 spans 13 residues. V lost 7 bases to trimming and J lost 11 bases, with 23 bases between them. Germline-derived CDR1 and CDR2 are SQVTM and ANQGSEA.

The rearrangement links TRBV4-3 to TRBJ2-1; D unresolved. Germline values: CDR1 LGHNA, CDR2 YSLEER. This CDR3 is built from 17 residues. V was trimmed by 0 bases and J by 7 bases, leaving 19 bases between them. In nucleotides, the CDR3 is TGCGCCAGCAGCCAAGATAGGGCTAGAATCAACACGAATGAGCAGTTCTTC. This gives the protein CASSQDRARINTNEQFF.

This sequence joins TRBV6-1 and TRBJ1-3; no reliable D call. V was cut by 0 bases and J by 4 bases, with 13 bases left in between. The CDR3 runs to 16 residues. Germline assignment: CDR1 MNHNS and CDR2 SASEGT. Written as DNA, the CDR3 is TGTGCCAGCAGTGAAGCGGACGGGTGGCGGGGAAACACCATATATTTT. Residues: CASSEADGWRGNTIYF.

This clone occurred many times. The chain uses TRBV28 and TRBJ1-5, with D hard to call. The V and J ends lost 2 bases and 2 bases respectively, with 10 bases between them. The CDR3 is 15 amino acids. The germline CDR1 and CDR2 sequences are MDHEN and SYDVKM. This CDR3 is CASSLRLYGNQPQHF. The CDR3 DNA reads as TGTGCCAGCAGTTTAAGGTTATATGGCAATCAGCCCCAGCATTTT.